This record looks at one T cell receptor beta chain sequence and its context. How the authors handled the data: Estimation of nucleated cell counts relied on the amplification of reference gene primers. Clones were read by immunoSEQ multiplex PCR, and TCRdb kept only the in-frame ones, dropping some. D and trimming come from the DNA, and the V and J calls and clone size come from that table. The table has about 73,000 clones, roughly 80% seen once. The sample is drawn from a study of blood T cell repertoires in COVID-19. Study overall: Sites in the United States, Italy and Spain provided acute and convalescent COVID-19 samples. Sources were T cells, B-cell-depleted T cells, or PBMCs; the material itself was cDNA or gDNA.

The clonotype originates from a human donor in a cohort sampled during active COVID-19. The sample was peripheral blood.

CDR3 loop: CAISMGQAKREQYF. The CDR3 bases are TGTGCCATCAGCATGGGACAGGCAAAACGCGAGCAGTACTTC. The chain carries TRBV10-3 and TRBJ2-7; 8 positions agree with TRBD1. V lost 6 bases, J lost 6 bases, and 10 bases stayed unmatched. Germline loops: CDR1 ENHRY, CDR2 SYGVKD. The CDR3 is 14 amino acids.